What follows are 10 T cell receptor beta chains derived from one specimen sequenced in a study of cytomegalovirus exposure and HLA in healthy donors. Vbeta (60) and Jbeta (13) primers were used in the PCR. The table came from immunoSEQ multiplex PCR; TCRdb's copy has only in-frame clones and leaves some out. The repertoire table contains approximately 150,000 clones. Input material: PBMCs. The receptors shown here come from a male donor in good health and CMV-seronegative.

CDR3 coding DNA: TGTGCCTGGTTCAGGACTAGCTACAATGAGCAGTTCTTC. This sequence encodes CAWFRTSYNEQFF. The V and J genes are TRBV30 and TRBJ2-1; TRBD2 agrees at 7 bases. This CDR3 comprises 13 residues. J lost 3 bases, V lost 5 bases, and 4 bases had no gene match. Looked up from germline, CDR1 is GTSNPN and CDR2 is SVGIG (reference sequence). Together with reference TRBV30 and TRBJ2-1, the CDR3 gives the full variable domain: SQTIHQWPATLVQPVGSPLSLECTVEGTSNPNLYWYRQAAGRGLQLLFYSVGIGQISSEVPQNLSASRPQDRQFILSSKKLLLSDSGFYLCAWFRTSYNEQFFGPGTRLTVL.

The V and J genes are TRBV4-3 and TRBJ2-1, with TRBD1 matching 7 bases. Trimming cost V 0 bases and J 8 bases; bases outside gene matches: 13. The length of the CDR3 is 17 residues. The germline gives CDR1 LGHNA, CDR2 YSLEER. The chain's CDR3 is CASSQDEGQLSNDEQFF. The CDR3 DNA is TGCGCCAGCAGCCAAGATGAGGGACAGCTCTCCAACGATGAGCAGTTCTTC.

The V and J genes are TRBV29-1 and TRBJ1-1; tentative D call: TRBD1 (5 bases). Germline lookup yields CDR1 SQVTM and CDR2 ANQGSEA. The CDR3 extends over 13 amino acids. Trimming took off 4 bases at V and 2 bases at J, with 11 bases between the two ends. CDR3 sequence reads: CSVAGGINTEAFF. The CDR3, as DNA: TGCAGCGTTGCCGGGGGTATTAACACTGAAGCTTTCTTT.

V is TRBV4-1 and J is TRBJ1-2; 7 nucleotides align to TRBD1. CDR1 is MGHRA, CDR2 YSYEKL, per germline. The CDR3 sequence is 14 residues long. The ends lost 2 bases at V and 5 bases at J; junction bases unmatched: 5. This chain's CDR3 is CASSQPTGVYGYTF. As DNA, the CDR3 is TGCGCCAGCAGCCAACCAACAGGGGTGTATGGCTACACCTTC.

This rearrangement joins TRBV19 to TRBJ1-5; tentative D call: TRBD1 (6 bases). V gave up 7 bases and J gave up 6 bases, with 16 bases separating them. Germline V gives CDR1 LNHDA, CDR2 SQIVND (reference sequence). The CDR3 is 14 residues long. CDR3 nucleotides: TGTGCCAGTACCAATCTGGGGGCCCCTCAGCCCCAGCATTTT. Residues: CASTNLGAPQPQHF.

This chain connects TRBV14 to TRBJ2-1, with a possible D match to TRBD2 (6 bases). Trimming cost V 4 bases and J 5 bases, with 15 bases left between them. There are 15 residues in the CDR3. From germline, CDR1 is SGHDN and CDR2 FVKESK. The CDR3 sequence is CASSLFRGGDNEQFF. DNA for the CDR3: TGTGCCAGCAGCCTATTCCGGGGAGGAGACAATGAGCAGTTCTTC.

This chain links TRBV14 with TRBJ1-2; 8 bases match TRBD1. V lost 0 bases, J lost 4 bases, and 16 bases stayed unmatched. CDR3 length equals 19 residues. Germline V gene lookup returns CDR1 SGHDN and CDR2 FVKESK. CDR3 bases: TGTGCCAGCAGCCAAGAGTTGGGGACAGGCAAATGGGCGAGCTATGGCTACACCTTC. Translated, it gives CASSQELGTGKWASYGYTF.

The chain couples TRBV15 to TRBJ2-7; perhaps TRBD1 as D (5 bases). Per the germline V gene, CDR1 is LNHNV and CDR2 is YYDKDF (reference sequence). This CDR3 comprises 14 residues. V gave up 3 bases and J gave up 4 bases, with 13 bases separating them. Here the CDR3 DNA reads TGTGCCACCAGCAGCGACAGAGCCAATTACGAGCAGTACTTC. This codes for CATSSDRANYEQYF.

The chain combines TRBV6-5 with TRBJ2-7; 11 bases are a match to TRBD2. Trimming at V came to 2 bases and at J to 6 bases, leaving 3 bases not matched to a gene. Per germline, CDR1 MNHEY and CDR2 SVGAGI. This CDR3 spans 14 amino acids. The CDR3 loop is CASSYTGLAGEQYF. DNA of the CDR3: TGTGCCAGCAGTTACACCGGACTAGCGGGCGAGCAGTACTTC.

The V gene is TRBV19, the J gene TRBJ2-7, with D possibly being TRBD2 (6 bases). With 6 bases removed from V and 2 bases from J, the gap between germline ends came to 11 bases. The CDR3 contains 13 residues. Germline values: CDR1 LNHDA, CDR2 SQIVND (reference sequence). The CDR3 loop is CASRFTGAYEQYF. The CDR3 DNA follows: TGTGCCAGTAGATTTACGGGAGCCTACGAGCAGTACTTC.